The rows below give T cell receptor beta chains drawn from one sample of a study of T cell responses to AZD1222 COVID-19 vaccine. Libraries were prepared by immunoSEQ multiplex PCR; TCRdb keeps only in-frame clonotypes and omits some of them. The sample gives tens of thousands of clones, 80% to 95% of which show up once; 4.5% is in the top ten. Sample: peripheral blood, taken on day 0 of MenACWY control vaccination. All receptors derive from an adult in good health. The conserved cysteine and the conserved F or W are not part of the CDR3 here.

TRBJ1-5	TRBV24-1	ATSRGVDQPQH
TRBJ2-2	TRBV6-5	ASKGRGLDGELF
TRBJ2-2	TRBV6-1	ASSEALYGRENTGELF
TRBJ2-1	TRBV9	ASTTSGRNEQF
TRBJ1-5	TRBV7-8	ASSLRGEPQH
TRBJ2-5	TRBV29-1	SVESWGQRGRTQY
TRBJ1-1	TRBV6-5	ASSYSVGGTTEAF
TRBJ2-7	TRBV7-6	ASSPGAGYEQY
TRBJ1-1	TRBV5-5	ASRYGTGAEAF
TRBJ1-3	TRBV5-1	ASSLSSSGNTIY
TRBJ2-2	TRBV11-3	ASSPSTGELF
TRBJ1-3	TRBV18	ASSPREGAGNTIY
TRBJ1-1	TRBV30	AWSWGRDNTEAF
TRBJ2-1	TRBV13	ASSTIGDRDNEQF
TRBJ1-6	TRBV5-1	ASSPGGVSPLH
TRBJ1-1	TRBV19	ASSPRAYNTEAF
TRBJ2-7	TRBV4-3	ASSLGTSGSYEQY
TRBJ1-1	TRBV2	ASRANTGTEAF
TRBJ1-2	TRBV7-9	ASSVSGDRAFGYT
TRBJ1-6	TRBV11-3	ASSLDRGGISYNSPLH
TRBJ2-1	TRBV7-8	ASSSRGKGPSEGEQF
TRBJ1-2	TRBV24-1	ATSDSGRSYGYT
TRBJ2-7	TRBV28	ASLSREGSYEQY
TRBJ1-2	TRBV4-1	ASSQGAQTYGYT
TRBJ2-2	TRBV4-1	ASSHYRPILNTGELF
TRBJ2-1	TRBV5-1	ASSPEMRGTYNEQF